The 14 T cell receptor beta chains below all came from one sample that was sequenced in a study of blood T cell repertoires in COVID-19 (dated by TCRdb to 2019 to 2021). The library was generated by the immunoSEQ multiplex PCR assay. As stored in TCRdb, this immuneACCESS dataset retains in-frame rearrangements with V and J assigned. A fraction of the clones does not appear; measured against another copy, unresolved V genes explain less than half of the discrepancy, and the remainder lacks a known reason. The sample table records approximately 140,000 clones; about nine tenths of these occur just once. The top ten clonotypes cover 4% to 5% of the sample. The sequenced sample consisted of peripheral blood. Receptors were obtained from a woman aged 60-75 years with active or convalescent COVID-19.

About this clone: Mismatch with germline at one junction end may stem from a read error. CDR3 nucleotides: TGTGCCAGCAGCCAAGGAAAAGGACTGACGGTATTC. Amino acids: CASSQGKGLTVF. This chain uses TRBV3-1 (or the pseudogene TRBV3-2) with TRBJ2-4; TRBD2 is a possible D gene (5 bases). The CDR3 has 12 amino acids. Germline values: CDR1 LGHDT, CDR2 YNNKEL (reference sequence).

A single count supports this clone. This sequence joins TRBV7-2 and TRBJ1-3, with D possibly being TRBD1 (6 bases). Per the germline V gene, CDR1 is SGHTA and CDR2 is FQGNSA. V dropped 6 bases and J dropped 2 bases, with 14 bases sitting between them. The CDR3 sequence is 15 residues long. The CDR3 spells CASRRTVRAGNTIYF. DNA for the CDR3: TGTGCCAGCAGGCGGACAGTCCGGGCTGGAAACACCATATATTTT.

This clone was seen once. V gene TRBV19 combines with J gene TRBJ1-2, with D hard to call. CDR3 length equals 15 residues. V shed 3 bases and J shed 4 bases, with 15 bases lying between them. From germline, CDR1 is LNHDA and CDR2 SQIVND (reference sequence). CDR3: CASSMEEAPIYGYTF. As DNA, the CDR3 is TGTGCCAGTAGTATGGAGGAAGCGCCCATCTATGGCTACACCTTC.

V usage is TRBV4-3 and J usage is TRBJ2-5; 11 bases line up with TRBD2. CDR3 size: 16 residues. V was pared by 0 bases and J by 2 bases, with 2 bases of the junction left unmatched. Per germline, CDR1 LGHNA and CDR2 YSLEER. The CDR3 DNA sequence: TGCGCCAGCAGCCAAGAGGGACTAGCGGTACAAGAGACCCAGTACTTC. Its protein product is CASSQEGLAVQETQYF.

The rearrangement links TRBV3-1 (or the pseudogene TRBV3-2) to TRBJ1-3; 10 bases are a match to TRBD1. The CDR3 runs to 15 residues. Germline trimming cut 3 bases from V and 4 bases from J; bases unmatched to any gene: 3. Looked up from germline, CDR1 is LGHDT and CDR2 is YNNKEL (reference sequence). Written as DNA, the CDR3 is TGTGCCAGCAGCCAGGGACAGGGGATCGGAAACACCATATATTTT. Protein sequence: CASSQGQGIGNTIYF.

The chain combines TRBV6-2 or TRBV6-3 with TRBJ1-4; no clear D gene. Germline-derived CDR1 and CDR2 are MNHEY and SVGEGT. The V gene lost 2 bases and the J gene lost 5 bases, with 6 bases spanning the gap. The CDR3 length is 13 residues. The CDR3 DNA reads TGTGCCAGCAGTTACAGGGAGAATGAAAAACTGTTTTTT. It yields the protein CASSYRENEKLFF.

V and J are TRBV5-1 and TRBJ2-3; 11 positions agree with TRBD2. Germline V CDR1 and CDR2: SGHRS, YFSETQ. CDR3 length: 15 residues. V gave up 7 bases and J gave up 0 bases; unmatched junction bases: 4. CDR3 coding DNA: TGCGCCAGCGGGGCTAGCGGGGGGAGCACAGATACGCAGTATTTT. As protein: CASGASGGSTDTQYF.

This clone was seen just once. The V gene is TRBV10-3, the J gene TRBJ1-4; TRBD1 matches at 9 bases. Trimming at V came to 0 bases and at J to 7 bases, leaving 6 bases not matched to a gene. There are 16 residues in the CDR3. Germline lookup yields CDR1 ENHRY and CDR2 SYGVKD. CDR3 region: CAISESTGTGREKLFF. Here the CDR3 DNA reads TGTGCCATCAGTGAGTCGACAGGGACAGGGCGTGAAAAACTGTTTTTT.

The rearrangement uses TRBV4-3 and TRBJ1-2; D unclear. Germline values: CDR1 LGHNA, CDR2 YSLEER. This CDR3 spans 14 amino acids. Trimming removed 0 bases from V and 7 bases from J, with 12 bases in between. The chain's CDR3 is CASSQEEGEGGYTF. Here the CDR3 DNA reads TGCGCCAGCAGCCAAGAAGAGGGAGAGGGTGGCTACACCTTC.

Only one count was recorded for this clone. V is TRBV4-3 and J is TRBJ1-6; no clear D. V was clipped by 0 bases and J by 4 bases, with 4 bases between them. The CDR3 runs to 14 residues. Germline lookup yields CDR1 LGHNA and CDR2 YSLEER. The CDR3 bases are TGCGCCAGCAGCCAAGAACGGTATAATTCACCCCTCCACTTT. Protein product: CASSQERYNSPLHF.

The chain carries TRBV20-1 and TRBJ1-4; TRBD1 matches at 11 bases. Germline CDR1 reads DFQATT; CDR2 reads SNEGSKA (reference sequence). The CDR3 extends over 14 amino acids. V lost 3 bases, J lost 5 bases, and 2 bases stayed unmatched. CDR3 bases: TGCAGTGCTAGTTGGACAGGGGGCAATGAAAAACTGTTTTTT. It yields the protein CSASWTGGNEKLFF.

The rearrangement uses TRBV4-3 and TRBJ1-2; TRBD1 agrees at 9 bases. This CDR3 is 15 amino acids long. V lost 4 bases, J lost 2 bases, and 5 bases stayed unmatched. Per the germline V gene, CDR1 is LGHNA and CDR2 is YSLEER. The CDR3 coding sequence is TGCGCCAGCAGCCGAAGGACAGGGGCAAACTATGGCTACACCTTC. This sequence encodes CASSRRTGANYGYTF.

The chain uses TRBV7-2 and TRBJ1-3; possible D gene TRBD1, 5 bases. The CDR3 loop spans 16 amino acids. Trimming shortened V by 6 bases and J by 0 bases, and 15 bases separated the two germline ends. Per the germline V gene, CDR1 is SGHTA and CDR2 is FQGNSA. CDR3 bases: TGTGCCAGCAGTACTATAGGGGCGGACTCTGGAAACACCATATATTTT. Its translation is CASSTIGADSGNTIYF.

The chain has TRBV20-1 and TRBJ1-1; possible D gene TRBD1, 6 bases. Germline CDR1 reads DFQATT; CDR2 reads SNEGSKA (reference sequence). The CDR3 is 11 amino acids. Trimming took off 4 bases at V and 5 bases at J, with 8 bases between the two ends. CDR3 residues: CSATGTTEAFF. CDR3 sequence (DNA): TGCAGTGCTACCGGGACAACTGAAGCTTTCTTT.